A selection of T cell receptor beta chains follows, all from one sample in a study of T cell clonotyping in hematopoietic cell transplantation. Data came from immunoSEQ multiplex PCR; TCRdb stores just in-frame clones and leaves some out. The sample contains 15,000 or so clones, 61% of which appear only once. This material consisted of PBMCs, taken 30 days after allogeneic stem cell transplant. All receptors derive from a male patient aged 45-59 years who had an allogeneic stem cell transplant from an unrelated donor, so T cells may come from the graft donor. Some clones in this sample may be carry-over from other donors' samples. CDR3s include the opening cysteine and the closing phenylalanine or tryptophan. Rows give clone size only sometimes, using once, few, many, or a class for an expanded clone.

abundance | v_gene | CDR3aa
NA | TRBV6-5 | CASRRQKPYGYTF
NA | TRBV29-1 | CSVEDLRAGGPNEQYF
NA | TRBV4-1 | CASSQGHSSGNTIYF
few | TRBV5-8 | CASSFGGRAGETQYF
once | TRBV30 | CAWSQLGSESPLHF
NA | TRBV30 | CAWRKTGKNTGELFF
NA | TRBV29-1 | CSVAQGGSNTEAFF
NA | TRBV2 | CASSGVFSDTQYF
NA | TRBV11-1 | CASSLGSPLSGANVLTF
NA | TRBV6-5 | CASSPTVAGEQYF
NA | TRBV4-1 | CASSQNPADRGSYEQYF
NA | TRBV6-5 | CASSYSGEGYEQYF
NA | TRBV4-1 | CASSVRDSIYNEQFF
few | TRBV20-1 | CTGMPAGYTF
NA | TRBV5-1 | CASSQTSPQETQYF
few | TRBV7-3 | CASSLEGRTQYF
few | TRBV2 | CASSVAYEQYF
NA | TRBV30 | CAWSSQGYEQYF
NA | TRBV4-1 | CASSLGLAGYEQYF
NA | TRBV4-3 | CASSPRQGLAEAFF